The clone carrying this T cell receptor beta chain was detected a few times. Sequencing used immunoSEQ multiplex PCR; TCRdb keeps in-frame clones, though not all of them. The sample records some 42,000 clones, about 87% being singletons. Trimming shortened V by 10 bases and J by 4 bases, and 8 bases separated the two germline ends. CDR1 is SEHNR and CDR2 is FQNEAQ in the germline V gene (reference sequence). CDR3 length equals 10 residues. The data were taken from a study of blood T cell repertoires in COVID-19. Looking at the study overall: Acute-phase and convalescent COVID-19 samples originated in the United States, Italy and Spain.

The sequencing input was peripheral blood. J is TRBJ2-7 and V is TRBV7-9; D remains ambiguous. The source is a human donor in a cohort sampled during active COVID-19. CDR3 sequence: CATKPYEQYF. CDR3 coding DNA: TGTGCCACGAAGCCGTACGAGCAGTACTTC.